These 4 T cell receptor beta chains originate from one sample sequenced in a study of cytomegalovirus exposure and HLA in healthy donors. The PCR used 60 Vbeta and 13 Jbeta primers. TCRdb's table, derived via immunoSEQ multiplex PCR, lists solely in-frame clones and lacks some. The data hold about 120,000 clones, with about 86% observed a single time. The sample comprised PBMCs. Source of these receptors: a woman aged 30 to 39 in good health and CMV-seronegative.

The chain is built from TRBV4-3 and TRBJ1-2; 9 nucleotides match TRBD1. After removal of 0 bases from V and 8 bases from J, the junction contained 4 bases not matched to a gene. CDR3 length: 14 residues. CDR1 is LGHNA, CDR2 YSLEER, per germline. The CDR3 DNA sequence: TGCGCCAGCAGCCAAGATGGGACAGGGCTGGGCTACACCTTC. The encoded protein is CASSQDGTGLGYTF.

CDR3 sequence reads: CASSLSRGTGVSYEQYF. CDR3 sequence (DNA): TGTGCCAGCAGTTTATCGAGGGGGACAGGGGTCTCCTACGAGCAGTACTTC. The rearrangement uses TRBV27 and TRBJ2-7; TRBD1 agrees at 10 bases. CDR3 length equals 17 residues. From germline, CDR1 is MNHEY and CDR2 SMNVEV (reference sequence). Trimming took 0 bases from V and 0 from J; bases not matched to a gene: 5.

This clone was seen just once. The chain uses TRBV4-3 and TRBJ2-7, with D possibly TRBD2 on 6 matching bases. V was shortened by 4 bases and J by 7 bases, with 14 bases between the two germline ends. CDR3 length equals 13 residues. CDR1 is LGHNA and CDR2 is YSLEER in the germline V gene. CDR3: CASSPRGGREQYF. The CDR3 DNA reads TGCGCCAGCAGCCCGCGGGGCGGCCGGGAGCAGTACTTC.

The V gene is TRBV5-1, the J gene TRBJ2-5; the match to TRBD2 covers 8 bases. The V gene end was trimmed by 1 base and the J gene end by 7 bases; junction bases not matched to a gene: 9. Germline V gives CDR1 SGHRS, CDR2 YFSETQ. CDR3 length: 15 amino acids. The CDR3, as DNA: TGCGCCAGCAGCTTGAGTGCGGGAGGTATCGGGACCCAGTACTTC. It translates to CASSLSAGGIGTQYF.